This T cell receptor beta chain emerged from a study of OX40 agonist ivuxolimab in advanced cancers. The wider study: Partial responses were seen in three patients, one with hepatocellular carcinoma and two with cutaneous melanoma.

Trimming took off 6 bases at V and 0 bases at J, with 15 bases between the two ends. This CDR3 has 15 residues. Germline CDR1 is MNHEY and CDR2 is SMNVEV (reference sequence). The sampling schedule covered blood at baseline, cycle 4 day 1, and cycle 7 day 1. TCRdb's table, derived via immunoSEQ multiplex PCR, lists solely in-frame clones and lacks some. The sample comprises about 68,000 clones, around 84% of which are singletons, and around 1.6% rests with the top ten. Study results and limitations: The average count of expanded clones was higher among CD8+ T cells than among CD4+.

Details on this clone: Its antigen is currently unknown.

The sequence was obtained from an adult with an advanced solid tumor such as melanoma, head and neck, liver or kidney cancer. The chain is built from TRBV27 and TRBJ2-7; D may correspond to TRBD1 or TRBD2 (5 bases each). The sample was CD4+ or CD8+ T cells sorted from blood, taken in a trial of the OX40 agonist ivuxolimab. The CDR3, as DNA: TGTGCCAGCAGCCGAACTTTTGGGACCTCCTACGAGCAGTACTTC. This translates into CASSRTFGTSYEQYF.